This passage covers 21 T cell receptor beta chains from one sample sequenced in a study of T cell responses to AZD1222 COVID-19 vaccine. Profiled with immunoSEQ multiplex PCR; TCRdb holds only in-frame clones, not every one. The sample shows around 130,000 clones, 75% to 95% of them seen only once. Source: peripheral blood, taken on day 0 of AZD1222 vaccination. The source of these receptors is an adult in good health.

CDR3 coding DNA: TGTGCCAGCAGTTACGGGGGAAATTCACCCCTCCACTTT. It translates to CASSYGGNSPLHF. The chain is built from TRBV27 and TRBJ1-6; D may be TRBD1 (5 bases). The CDR3 totals 13 residues. V lost 4 bases to trimming and J lost 7 bases, with 8 bases between them. The germline gives CDR1 MNHEY, CDR2 SMNVEV (reference sequence).

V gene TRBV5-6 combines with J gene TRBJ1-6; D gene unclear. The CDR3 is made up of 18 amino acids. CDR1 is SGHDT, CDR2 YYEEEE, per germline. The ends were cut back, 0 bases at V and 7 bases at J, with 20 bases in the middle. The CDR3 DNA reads TGTGCCAGCAGCTTGGGGTCCGGGCTGGTGTTTGGGAATTCACCCCTCCACTTT. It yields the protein CASSLGSGLVFGNSPLHF.

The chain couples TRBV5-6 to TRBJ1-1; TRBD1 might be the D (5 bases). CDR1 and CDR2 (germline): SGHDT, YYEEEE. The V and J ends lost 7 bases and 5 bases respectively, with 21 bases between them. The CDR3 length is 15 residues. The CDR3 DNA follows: TGTGCCAGCTCCCCCGGGGGGGGAAGTGGAACTGAAGCTTTCTTT. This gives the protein CASSPGGGSGTEAFF.

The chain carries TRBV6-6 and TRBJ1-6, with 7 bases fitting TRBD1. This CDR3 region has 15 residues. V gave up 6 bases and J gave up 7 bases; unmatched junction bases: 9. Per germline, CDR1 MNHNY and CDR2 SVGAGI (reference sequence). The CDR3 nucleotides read TGTGCCAGCAGGCGAACAGGGGACGGGAATTCACCCCTCCACTTT. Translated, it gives CASRRTGDGNSPLHF.

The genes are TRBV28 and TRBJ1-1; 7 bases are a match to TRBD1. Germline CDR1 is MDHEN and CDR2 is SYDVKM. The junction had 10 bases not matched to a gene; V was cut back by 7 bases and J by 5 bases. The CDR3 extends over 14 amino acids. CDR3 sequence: CASTPDRVGTEAFF. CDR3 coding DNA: TGTGCCAGCACTCCCGACAGGGTCGGAACTGAAGCTTTCTTT.

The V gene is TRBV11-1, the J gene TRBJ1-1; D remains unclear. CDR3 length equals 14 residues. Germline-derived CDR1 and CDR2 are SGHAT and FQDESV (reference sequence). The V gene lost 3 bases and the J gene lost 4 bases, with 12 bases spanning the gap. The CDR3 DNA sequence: TGTGCCAGCAGCTTGAAACCGGGGAGCACTGAAGCTTTCTTT. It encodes CASSLKPGSTEAFF.

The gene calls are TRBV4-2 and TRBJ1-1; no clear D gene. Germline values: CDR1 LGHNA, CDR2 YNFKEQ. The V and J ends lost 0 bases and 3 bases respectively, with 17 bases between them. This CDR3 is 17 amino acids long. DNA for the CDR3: TGTGCCAGCAGCCAAGAGATTAGCACAGCAAGGGACACTGAAGCTTTCTTT. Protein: CASSQEISTARDTEAFF.

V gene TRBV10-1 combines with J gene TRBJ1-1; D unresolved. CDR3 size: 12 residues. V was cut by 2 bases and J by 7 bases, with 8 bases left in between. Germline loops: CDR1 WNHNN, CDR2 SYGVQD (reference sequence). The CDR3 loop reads CASSEGSGEAFF. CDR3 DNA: TGCGCCAGCAGTGAGGGGTCCGGTGAAGCTTTCTTT.

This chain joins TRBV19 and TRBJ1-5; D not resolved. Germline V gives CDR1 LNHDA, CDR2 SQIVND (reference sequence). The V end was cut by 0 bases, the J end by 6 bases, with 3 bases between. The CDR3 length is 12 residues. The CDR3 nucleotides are TGTGCCAGTAGTATAGAAGCTCAGCCCCAGCATTTT. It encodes CASSIEAQPQHF.

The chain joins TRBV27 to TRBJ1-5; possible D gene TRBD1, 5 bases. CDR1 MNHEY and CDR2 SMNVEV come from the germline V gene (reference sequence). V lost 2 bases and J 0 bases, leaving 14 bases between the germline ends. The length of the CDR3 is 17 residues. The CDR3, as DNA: TGTGCCAGCAGTTTAAGACCGGGGGTGAGTAGCAATCAGCCCCAGCATTTT. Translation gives CASSLRPGVSSNQPQHF.

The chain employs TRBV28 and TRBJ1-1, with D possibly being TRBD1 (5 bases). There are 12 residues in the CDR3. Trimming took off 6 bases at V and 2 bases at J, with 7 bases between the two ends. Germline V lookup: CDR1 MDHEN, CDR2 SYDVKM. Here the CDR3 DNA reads TGTGCCAGCAGGGGGCCAAACACTGAAGCTTTCTTT. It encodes CASRGPNTEAFF. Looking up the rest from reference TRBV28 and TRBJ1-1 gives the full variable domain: DVKVTQSSRYLVKRTGEKVFLECVQDMDHENMFWYRQDPGLGLRLIYFSYDVKMKEKGDIPEGYSVSREKKERFSLILESASTNQTSMYLCASRGPNTEAFFGQGTRLTVV.

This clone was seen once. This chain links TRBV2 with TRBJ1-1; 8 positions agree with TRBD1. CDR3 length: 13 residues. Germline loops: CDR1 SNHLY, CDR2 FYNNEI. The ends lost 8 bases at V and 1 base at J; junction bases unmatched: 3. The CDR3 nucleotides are TGTGCCAGCGGACAGGGAACGAACACTGAAGCTTTCTTT. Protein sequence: CASGQGTNTEAFF.

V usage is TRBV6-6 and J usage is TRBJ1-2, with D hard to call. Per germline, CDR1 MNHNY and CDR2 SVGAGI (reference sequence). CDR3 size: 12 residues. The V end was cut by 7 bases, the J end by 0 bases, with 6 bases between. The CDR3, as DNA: TGTGCCAGCATCGGGGCTAACTATGGCTACACCTTC. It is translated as CASIGANYGYTF.

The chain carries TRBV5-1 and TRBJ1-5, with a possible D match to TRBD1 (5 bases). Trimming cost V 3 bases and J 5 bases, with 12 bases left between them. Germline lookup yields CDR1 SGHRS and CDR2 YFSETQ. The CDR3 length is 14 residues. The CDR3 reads CASSSTVGDQPQHF. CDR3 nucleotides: TGCGCCAGCAGCTCCACGGTGGGGGATCAGCCCCAGCATTTT.

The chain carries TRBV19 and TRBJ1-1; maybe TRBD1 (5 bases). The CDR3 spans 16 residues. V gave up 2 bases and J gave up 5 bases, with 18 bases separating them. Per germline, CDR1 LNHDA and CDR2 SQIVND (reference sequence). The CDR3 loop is CASSISQTARGTEAFF. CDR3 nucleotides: TGTGCCAGTAGTATATCCCAGACAGCGAGGGGTACTGAAGCTTTCTTT.

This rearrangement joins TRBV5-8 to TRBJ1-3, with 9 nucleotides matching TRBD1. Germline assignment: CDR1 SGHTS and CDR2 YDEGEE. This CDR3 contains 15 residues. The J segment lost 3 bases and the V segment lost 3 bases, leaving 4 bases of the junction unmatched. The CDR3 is CASSSTGGGGNTIYF. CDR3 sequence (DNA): TGTGCCAGCAGCTCCACAGGGGGCGGTGGAAACACCATATATTTT.

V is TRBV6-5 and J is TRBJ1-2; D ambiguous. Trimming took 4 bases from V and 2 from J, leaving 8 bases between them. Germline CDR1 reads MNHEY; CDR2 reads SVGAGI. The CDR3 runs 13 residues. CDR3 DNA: TGTGCCAGCAGTTTCGACCGCAACTATGGCTACACCTTC. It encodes CASSFDRNYGYTF.

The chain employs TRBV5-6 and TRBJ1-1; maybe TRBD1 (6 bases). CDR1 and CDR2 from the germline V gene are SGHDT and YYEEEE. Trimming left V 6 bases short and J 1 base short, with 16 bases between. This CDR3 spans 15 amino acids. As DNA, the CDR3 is TGTGCCAGCACTTCGGGGTGGGGGCGGAACACTGAAGCTTTCTTT. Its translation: CASTSGWGRNTEAFF.

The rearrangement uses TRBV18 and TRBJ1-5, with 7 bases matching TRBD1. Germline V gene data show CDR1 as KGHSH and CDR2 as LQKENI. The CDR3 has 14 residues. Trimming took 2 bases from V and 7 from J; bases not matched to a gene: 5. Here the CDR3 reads CASSPSRGHQPQHF. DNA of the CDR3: TGTGCCAGCTCACCATCGAGGGGGCACCAGCCCCAGCATTTT. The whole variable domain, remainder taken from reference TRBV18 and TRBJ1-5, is NAGVMQNPRHLVRRRGQEARLRCSPMKGHSHVYWYRQLPEEGLKFMVYLQKENIIDESGMPKERFSAEFPKEGPSILRIQQVVRGDSAAYFCASSPSRGHQPQHFGDGTRLSIL.

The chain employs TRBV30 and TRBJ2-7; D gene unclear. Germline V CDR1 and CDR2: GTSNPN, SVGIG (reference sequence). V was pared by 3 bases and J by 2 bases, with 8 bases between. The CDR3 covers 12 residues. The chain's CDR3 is CAWRWSAYEQYF. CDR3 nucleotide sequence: TGTGCCTGGAGGTGGTCTGCCTACGAGCAGTACTTC.

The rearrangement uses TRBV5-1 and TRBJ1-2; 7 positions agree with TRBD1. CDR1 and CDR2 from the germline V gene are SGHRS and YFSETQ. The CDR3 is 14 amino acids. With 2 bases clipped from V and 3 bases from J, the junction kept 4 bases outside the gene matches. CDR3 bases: TGCGCCAGCAGCTTTAGGGGGCAGGACTATGGCTACACCTTC. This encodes CASSFRGQDYGYTF.